A selection of T cell receptor beta chains follows, all from one sample in a study of blood T cell repertoires in COVID-19. Generated by immunoSEQ multiplex PCR, the TCRdb table keeps only in-frame clones and is missing some. The sample holds roughly 80,000 clones, 83% seen once. Input material: peripheral blood. The receptor source for this set is a woman older than 75 with acute or convalescent COVID-19. Both conserved end residues are part of each CDR3. The D gene is left open where the match is weak. Only some rows state a clone size, as once, few, many or a class for expanded clones.

>TRBD1|.|TRBJ2-5|15|TRBV7-9
CASSSRQGKRETQYF
TGTGCCAGCAGCTCTCGACAGGGGAAGAGGGAGACCCAGTACTTC
>TRBD2|.|TRBJ2-1|15|TRBV5-1
CASSLMASGDNEQFF
TGCGCCAGCAGCTTGATGGCTAGCGGGGACAATGAGCAGTTCTTC
>.|once|TRBJ2-7|19|TRBV19
CASSMMYGDSQLFSYEQYF
TGTGCCAGTAGTATGATGTATGGAGACTCTCAACTCTTCTCCTACGAGCAGTACTTC
>.|.|TRBJ1-4|18|TRBV18
CASSPRQTIGGLGEKLFF
TGTGCCAGCTCACCGAGACAGACTATTGGAGGGCTTGGTGAAAAACTGTTTTTT
>TRBD2|.|TRBJ2-3|14|TRBV10-2
CASSRAGSTDTQYF
TGCGCCAGCAGTAGAGCGGGGAGCACAGATACGCAGTATTTT
>TRBD2|.|TRBJ2-7|15|TRBV11-2
CASSLVAGGSYEQYF
TGTGCCAGCAGCTTAGTTGCGGGAGGGTCCTACGAGCAGTACTTC
>.|many|TRBJ2-7|12|TRBV5-1
CASSPGAYEQYF
TGCGCCAGCAGCCCCGGGGCCTACGAGCAGTACTTC
>TRBD2|.|TRBJ2-5|19|TRBV7-2
CASSLKGWPGLAGEETQYF
TGTGCCAGCAGCCTTAAGGGGTGGCCGGGACTAGCGGGAGAAGAGACCCAGTACTTC
>TRBD2|.|TRBJ2-1|15|TRBV15
CATSRAGGLVYEQFF
TGTGCCACCAGCAGAGCGGGAGGGTTAGTCTATGAGCAGTTCTTC
>TRBD1|.|TRBJ2-3|16|TRBV27
CASSSDRGRVTDTQYF
TGTGCCAGCAGTTCCGACAGGGGGCGGGTCACAGATACGCAGTATTTT
>TRBD1|.|TRBJ2-7|14|TRBV19
CASSLGQGSYEQYF
TGTGCCAGTAGTCTGGGACAGGGCTCCTACGAGCAGTACTTC
>.|.|TRBJ1-6|14|TRBV7-9
CASSYRDSNSPLHF
TGTGCCAGCAGCTACCGGGACTCTAATTCACCCCTCCACTTT
>TRBD1|.|TRBJ2-5|14|TRBV5-1
CASSPGTGGETQYF
TGCGCCAGCAGCCCCGGGACAGGGGGAGAGACCCAGTACTTC
>.|.|TRBJ1-1|13|TRBV6-5
CATHTPGGTEAFF
TGTGCCACCCACACTCCGGGGGGCACTGAAGCTTTCTTT
>.|.|TRBJ2-5|13|TRBV6-5
CASSYGSGETQYF
TGTGCCAGCAGTTACGGTTCGGGAGAGACCCAGTACTTC
>TRBD2|.|TRBJ2-1|15|TRBV10-3
CAIRPGLAAYNEQFF
TGTGCCATCAGACCGGGACTAGCGGCCTACAATGAGCAGTTCTTC
>.|.|TRBJ1-5|13|TRBV27
CASADRADQPQHF
TGTGCCAGCGCGGACAGAGCCGATCAGCCCCAGCATTTT
>.|.|TRBJ2-1|13|TRBV7-2
CASSIRLLNEQFF
TGTGCCAGCAGCATAAGACTCCTCAATGAGCAGTTCTTC
>TRBD1|.|TRBJ2-7|14|TRBV27
CASRTGGLIDEQYF
TGTGCCAGCAGGACAGGGGGCTTAATCGACGAGCAGTACTTC
>TRBD2|.|TRBJ2-7|15|TRBV3-1/TRBV3-2
CASSHLSGRKGEQYF
TGTGCCAGCAGCCACCTCAGCGGGAGGAAAGGCGAGCAGTACTTC
>TRBD2|.|TRBJ2-7|15|TRBV5-4
CASSLNAGTRERQYF
TGTGCCAGCAGCTTGAACGCCGGGACTAGAGAACGGCAGTACTTC
>TRBD1|.|TRBJ2-7|13|TRBV19
CASRGTGVYEQYF
TGTGCCTCGAGGGGGACAGGGGTATACGAGCAGTACTTC
>.|.|TRBJ2-1|14|TRBV18
CASSPAQTDGEQFF
TGTGCCAGCTCACCAGCGCAGACAGATGGTGAGCAGTTCTTC
>.|.|TRBJ2-3|14|TRBV7-3
CASSLTGAGDTQYF
TGTGCCAGCAGCTTAACTGGGGCTGGAGATACGCAGTATTTT
>.|.|TRBJ1-3|14|TRBV30
CARGEGYPGNTIYF
TGTGCCCGGGGAGAGGGGTACCCTGGAAACACCATATATTTT
>TRBD1|.|TRBJ1-1|12|TRBV10-3
CAISTGDTEAFF
TGTGCCATCAGTACAGGGGACACTGAAGCTTTCTTT
>TRBD2|.|TRBJ2-3|15|TRBV10-2
CASSVSGTHTDTQYF
TGCGCCAGCAGTGTTAGCGGGACCCACACAGATACGCAGTATTTT
>TRBD1|.|TRBJ2-3|15|TRBV5-1
CASSLGQGAVDTQYF
TGCGCCAGCAGCCTAGGACAGGGGGCGGTTGATACGCAGTATTTT
>.|.|TRBJ2-5|15|TRBV5-1
CASSLGSRGGETQYF
TGCGCCAGCAGCTTGGGGTCCCGGGGAGGAGAGACCCAGTACTTC
>.|.|TRBJ1-1|13|TRBV2
CASSETPRTEAFF
TGTGCCAGCAGTGAAACCCCGAGGACTGAAGCTTTCTTT
>TRBD2|.|TRBJ2-3|13|TRBV7-2
CASSTREADTQYF
TGTGCCAGCAGCACCCGGGAGGCAGATACGCAGTATTTT
>.|.|TRBJ1-1|13|TRBV3-1/TRBV3-2
CASSHGQNTEAFF
TGTGCCAGCAGCCACGGACAGAACACTGAAGCTTTCTTT